The clone carrying this TCR beta chain was detected a few times. The antigen is unknown. PBMCs came from approximately 10 ml of fresh peripheral blood. The data derive from a study of Graves' ophthalmopathy and Graves' hyperthyroidism. The germline V gene encodes CDR1 MGHRA and CDR2 YSYEKL. J gave up 4 bases and V 3 bases, and 5 bases lay outside the gene matches. The CDR3 loop spans 14 amino acids. The TCR beta CDR3 regions underwent amplification from RNA transcripts. Scientists carried out first-round RT-PCR using HTBI primers and then a second-round multiplex PCR. TCRdb processed the multiplex PCR reads anew with MiXCR; each CDR3 protein has one entry. This sample yields about 740,000 distinct CDR3 sequences, of which roughly 40% are seen a single time; around 40% belongs to the top ten. Study-level results: A 13-signature model separated ophthalmopathy from stable hyperthyroidism, approximately 87% sensitivity, just over 80% specificity.

The specimen was peripheral blood. The rearrangement uses TRBV4-1 and TRBJ1-1; 7 nucleotides line up with TRBD1. The sequence derives from an adult man with Graves' ophthalmopathy. CDR3 in DNA: TGCGCCAGCAGCCAGACAGGGTTCGCCACTGAAGCTTTCTTT. Its protein product is CASSQTGFATEAFF.